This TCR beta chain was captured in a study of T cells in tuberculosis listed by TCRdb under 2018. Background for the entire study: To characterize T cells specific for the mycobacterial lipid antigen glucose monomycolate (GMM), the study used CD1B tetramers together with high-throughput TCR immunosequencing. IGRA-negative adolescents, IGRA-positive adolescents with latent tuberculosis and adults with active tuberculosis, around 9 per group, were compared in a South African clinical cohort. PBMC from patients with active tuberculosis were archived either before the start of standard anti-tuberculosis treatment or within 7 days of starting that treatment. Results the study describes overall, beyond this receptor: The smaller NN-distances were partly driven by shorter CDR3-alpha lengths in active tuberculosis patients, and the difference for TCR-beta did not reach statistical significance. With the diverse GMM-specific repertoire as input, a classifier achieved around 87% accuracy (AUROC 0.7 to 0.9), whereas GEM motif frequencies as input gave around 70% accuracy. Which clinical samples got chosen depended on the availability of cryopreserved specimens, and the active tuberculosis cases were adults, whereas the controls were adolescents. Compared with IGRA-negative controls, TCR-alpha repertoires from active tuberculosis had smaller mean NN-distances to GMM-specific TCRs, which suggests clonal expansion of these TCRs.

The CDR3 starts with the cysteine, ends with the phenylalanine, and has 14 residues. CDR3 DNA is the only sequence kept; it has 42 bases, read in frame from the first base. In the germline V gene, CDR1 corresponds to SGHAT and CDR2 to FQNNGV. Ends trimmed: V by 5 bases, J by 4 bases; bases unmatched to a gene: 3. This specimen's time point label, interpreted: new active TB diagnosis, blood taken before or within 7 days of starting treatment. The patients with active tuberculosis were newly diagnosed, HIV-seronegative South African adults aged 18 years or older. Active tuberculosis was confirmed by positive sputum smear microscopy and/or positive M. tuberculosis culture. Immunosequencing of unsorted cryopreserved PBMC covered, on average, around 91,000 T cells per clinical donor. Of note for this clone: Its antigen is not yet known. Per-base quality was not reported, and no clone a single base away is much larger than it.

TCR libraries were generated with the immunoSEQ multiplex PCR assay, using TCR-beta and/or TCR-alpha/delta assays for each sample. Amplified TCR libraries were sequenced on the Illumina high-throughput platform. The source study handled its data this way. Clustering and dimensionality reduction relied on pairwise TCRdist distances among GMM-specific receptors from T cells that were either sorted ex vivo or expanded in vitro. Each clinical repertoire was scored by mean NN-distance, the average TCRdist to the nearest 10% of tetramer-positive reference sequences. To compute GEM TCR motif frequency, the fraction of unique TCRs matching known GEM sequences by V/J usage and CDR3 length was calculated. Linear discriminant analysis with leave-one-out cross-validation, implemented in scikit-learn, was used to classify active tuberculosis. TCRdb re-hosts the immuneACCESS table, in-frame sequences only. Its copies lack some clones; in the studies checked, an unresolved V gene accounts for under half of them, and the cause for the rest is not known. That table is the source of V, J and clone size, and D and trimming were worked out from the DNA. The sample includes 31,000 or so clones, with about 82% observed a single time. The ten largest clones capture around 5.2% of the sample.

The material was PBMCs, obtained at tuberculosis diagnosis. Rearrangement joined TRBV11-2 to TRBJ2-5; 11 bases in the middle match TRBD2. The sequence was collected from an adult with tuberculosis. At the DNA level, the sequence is TGTGCCAGCAGCCACGGGACTAGCGGAGAGACCCAGTACTTC. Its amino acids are CASSHGTSGETQYF.